The present TCR beta chain was sequenced within a study of cytomegalovirus exposure and HLA in healthy donors. In the case of this clone: The target antigen is unknown.

Germline trimming cut 3 bases from V and 6 bases from J; bases unmatched to any gene: 6. Germline V gene data show CDR1 as GTSNPN and CDR2 as SVGIG (reference sequence). The length of the CDR3 is 14 residues. The study ran its PCR with 60 Vbeta and 13 Jbeta primers. Libraries were prepared by immunoSEQ multiplex PCR; TCRdb keeps only in-frame clonotypes and omits some of them. The sample contains about 170,000 clones, roughly 60% of which appear only once. Study-wide results and limits: It was reportedly the case that the classifier diagnosed cytomegalovirus status with high specificity and sensitivity.

This chain joins TRBV30 and TRBJ2-2; 8 bases match TRBD1. Sequencing was carried out using PBMCs. The TCR comes from a man in his forties in good health and CMV-seronegative. Here the CDR3 DNA reads TGTGCCTGGAGCCCACCCAGGGGGCCCGGGGAGCTGTTTTTT. Its protein is CAWSPPRGPGELFF.